This TCR beta chain was sequenced for a study of blood T cell repertoires in COVID-19. Across the study: Some COVID-19 samples were acute and others convalescent; all came from the United States, Italy and Spain. PBMCs, B-cell-depleted T cells, or T cells were the source of the cDNA or gDNA that made up the material.

This CDR3 is built from 14 residues. CDR1 SGDLS and CDR2 YYNGEE come from the germline V gene. The V gene end was trimmed by 1 base and the J gene end by 6 bases; junction bases not matched to a gene: 6. Original processing methods: Researchers report that nucleated cell counts were estimated from reference gene primer amplification. Sequencing was performed with immunoSEQ multiplex PCR; in TCRdb, only in-frame clones are kept and a portion is missing. V and J calls and clone size are given by that table; D and trimming were obtained from the DNA. The top ten hold over 8% of the sample, which has hundreds of thousands of clones, around 83% seen once.

The clonotype comes from a woman at least 80 years old with acute or convalescent COVID-19. The specimen sequenced was peripheral blood. The V and J genes are TRBV9 and TRBJ2-7; 8 nucleotides line up with TRBD2. CDR3 loop: CASSVTSGGGEQYF. The CDR3 coding sequence is TGTGCCAGCAGCGTAACCAGCGGGGGAGGCGAGCAGTACTTC.